These 20 T cell receptor beta chains were all obtained from the same sample, sequenced in a study of T cells in Graves' hyperthyroidism and ophthalmopathy. TCR beta CDR3 regions were amplified from RNA transcripts. The primer set for the first-round RT-PCR of the TCR CDR3 was HTBI. TCRdb reprocessed the multiplex PCR reads via MiXCR and lists one record per CDR3 protein. The sample holds more than 350,000 distinct CDR3 sequences; about 14% are singletons and the top ten take 20%. The sequencing input was blood. The receptors derive from a woman in her 30s with Graves' ophthalmopathy.

The sample holds many counts of this clonotype. CDR3 sequence (DNA): TGTGCCACCAGTGATCCTAGCGGTGGCACCGGGGAGCTGTTTTTT. As protein: CATSDPSGGTGELFF. The J gene is TRBJ2-2, the V gene TRBV24-1, with TRBD2 matching 7 bases. This CDR3 is 15 amino acids long. Germline-derived CDR1 and CDR2 are KGHDR and SFDVKD. V lost 3 bases and J lost 4; bases outside the gene matches: 4.

This clonotype showed up many times. J is TRBJ1-2 and V is TRBV6-1, with 9 bases aligning to TRBD1. The V gene's germline CDR1 is MNHNS and CDR2 SASEGT. Trimming cost V 6 bases and J 4 bases; bases outside gene matches: 3. The CDR3 runs to 13 residues. The CDR3 DNA follows: TGTGCCAGCAGGCAGGGACAGGGCTATGGCTACACCTTC. Protein product: CASRQGQGYGYTF.

A note on this clonotype: It may be a read error: a sequence one base away is much more abundant. The chain uses TRBV20-1 and TRBJ2-1, with D possibly being TRBD1 (5 bases). Germline V gene sequence: CDR1 DFQATT, CDR2 SNEGSKA (reference sequence). The CDR3 covers 15 residues. As DNA, the CDR3 is TGCAGTGCTAGTGACAGATGGGGAAACTACGATGAGCAGTTCTTC. This codes for CSASDRWGNYDEQFF.

This clonotype was counted at least ten times. The V and J genes are TRBV20-1 and TRBJ1-1; D not resolved. Germline V gene data show CDR1 as DFQATT and CDR2 as SNEGSKA (reference sequence). Trimming cost V 6 bases and J 5 bases, with 13 bases left between them. This CDR3 has 12 amino acids. The CDR3, as DNA: TGCAGTGCAAGCGGCGGGCTGACTGAAGCTTTCTTT. Amino acids: CSASGGLTEAFF.

This clonotype came up many times. The chain links TRBV20-1 to TRBJ1-5; TRBD1 aligns across 7 bases. Germline assignment: CDR1 DFQATT and CDR2 SNEGSKA (reference sequence). V dropped 6 bases and J dropped 5; count of bases not matched to a gene: 13. This CDR3 has 15 amino acids. The CDR3 loop is CSAQKGAATDQPQHF. The CDR3 DNA follows: TGCAGTGCCCAGAAGGGGGCAGCAACGGATCAGCCCCAGCATTTT.

This clonotype was counted at least ten times. V is TRBV27 and J is TRBJ1-1; D might be TRBD1 (6 bases). The V end was cut by 6 bases, the J end by 7 bases, with 18 bases between. The CDR3 loop spans 14 amino acids. CDR1 is MNHEY and CDR2 is SMNVEV in the germline V gene (reference sequence). The CDR3 sequence: CASSWGGRGIEAFF. The CDR3 bases are TGTGCCAGCAGCTGGGGGGGGCGCGGAATTGAAGCTTTCTTT.

The chain carries TRBV27 and TRBJ1-5, with 9 bases matching TRBD1. CDR1 is MNHEY, CDR2 SMNVEV, per germline (reference sequence). The J segment lost 9 bases and the V segment lost 2 bases, leaving 8 bases of the junction unmatched. The CDR3 totals 15 residues. The CDR3 sequence: CASSLAFPGQGPQHF. In DNA, the CDR3 is TGTGCCAGCAGTTTAGCTTTCCCGGGACAGGGGCCCCAGCATTTT.

V and J are TRBV28 and TRBJ2-5; 8 positions agree with TRBD2. Germline assignment: CDR1 MDHEN and CDR2 SYDVKM. The CDR3 contains 15 residues. The trim removed 6 bases at V and 5 bases at J, leaving 11 bases unmatched. CDR3 amino acids: CASRPIFGGGETQYF. CDR3 in DNA: TGTGCCAGCAGGCCAATCTTCGGGGGGGGGGAGACCCAGTACTTC. The full variable domain, with the rest looked up from reference TRBV28 and TRBJ2-5, is DVKVTQSSRYLVKRTGEKVFLECVQDMDHENMFWYRQDPGLGLRLIYFSYDVKMKEKGDIPEGYSVSREKKERFSLILESASTNQTSMYLCASRPIFGGGETQYFGPGTRLLVL.

With respect to this clonotype: A much larger clone differs from this one at a single base, so this may be a read error. The genes are TRBV7-2 and TRBJ1-5; no definite D call. CDR1 SGHTA and CDR2 FQGNSA come from the germline V gene. V dropped 1 base and J dropped 2 bases, with 12 bases sitting between them. The CDR3 loop spans 16 amino acids. DNA of the CDR3: TGTGCCAGCAGCTTAGTGAGGTCGGGTGGCAATCAGCCCCAGCATTTT. Translated: CASSLVRSGGNQPQHF.

This clonotype was counted many times. The V call is TRBV6-1, the J call TRBJ2-5; perhaps TRBD1 as D (6 bases). Per germline, CDR1 MNHNS and CDR2 SASEGT. V lost 5 bases and J 10 bases, leaving 17 bases between the germline ends. The CDR3 totals 13 residues. The CDR3 spells CASSFLGGEGQYF. DNA of the CDR3: TGTGCCAGCAGTTTTTTAGGGGGAGAGGGCCAGTACTTC.

This clonotype was found many times. The genes are TRBV20-1 and TRBJ2-7; 8 bases align to TRBD2. Germline V gene sequence: CDR1 DFQATT, CDR2 SNEGSKA (reference sequence). The J segment lost 2 bases and the V segment lost 6 bases, leaving 12 bases of the junction unmatched. This CDR3 comprises 15 residues. DNA for the CDR3: TGCAGTGCACGGGAGGGTGGTAGCGGACCCTACGAGCAGTACTTC. Encoded protein: CSAREGGSGPYEQYF.

V gene TRBV28 combines with J gene TRBJ1-2, with D hard to call. Per germline, CDR1 MDHEN and CDR2 SYDVKM. This CDR3 spans 11 amino acids. Trimming shortened V by 6 bases and J by 5 bases, and 7 bases separated the two germline ends. This CDR3 reads CASRALYGYTF. CDR3 sequence (DNA): TGTGCCAGCAGGGCCCTTTATGGCTACACCTTC.

This clonotype was found a few times. The rearrangement links TRBV24-1 to TRBJ1-2, with TRBD1 matching 10 bases. The CDR3 is 17 residues long. Germline assignment: CDR1 KGHDR and CDR2 SFDVKD. V was clipped by 2 bases and J by 8 bases; unmatched bases: 13. CDR3 nucleotide sequence: TGTGCCACCAGTGATTCCACACCGGGACAGGGGTGGAACGGCTACACCTTC. Amino acids: CATSDSTPGQGWNGYTF.

This clonotype was seen at least ten times. This chain joins TRBV2 and TRBJ1-2; 8 nucleotides match TRBD1. The CDR3 has 15 residues. The V gene's germline CDR1 is SNHLY and CDR2 FYNNEI. The V segment lost 8 bases and the J segment 4 bases; nucleotides outside the gene matches: 12. CDR3 nucleotide sequence: TGTGCCAGCGAAGGTACAGGGGGTAGCGGCTATGGCTACACCTTC. This sequence encodes CASEGTGGSGYGYTF.

As to this clonotype: Being one base from a much bigger clone, this may be a read error. V is TRBV12-3 or TRBV12-4 and J is TRBJ2-7; D is unresolved. The CDR3 covers 12 residues. Written as DNA, the CDR3 is TGTGCCAGCCTTGGCCCGGGCTACGAGCGGTACTTC. The encoded protein is CASLGPGYERYF.

In this sample, this clonotype turned up many times. The rearrangement joins TRBV5-1 to TRBJ2-2, with 7 nucleotides matching TRBD2. Germline V CDR1 and CDR2: SGHRS, YFSETQ. The V and J ends lost 1 base and 2 bases, in that order; junction bases with no gene match: 2. The CDR3 extends over 15 amino acids. CDR3 region: CASSLLADNTGELFF. The DNA of the CDR3 is TGCGCCAGCAGCTTGCTAGCGGATAACACCGGGGAGCTGTTTTTT.

The chain employs TRBV28 and TRBJ1-5; 9 bases agree with TRBD1. The CDR3 runs 16 residues. J was trimmed by 6 bases and V by 6 bases; bases with no gene match: 12. Per germline, CDR1 MDHEN and CDR2 SYDVKM. CDR3 sequence: CASRTGGGGRFQPQHF. CDR3 sequence (DNA): TGTGCCAGCAGGACAGGGGGGGGCGGTCGTTTTCAGCCCCAGCATTTT.

This clonotype has just a few counts. The V and J genes are TRBV4-1 and TRBJ2-5; a weak D match, TRBD2 (7 bases). Germline-derived CDR1 and CDR2 are MGHRA and YSYEKL. Trimming removed 4 bases at V and 3 bases at J, with 18 bases between. This CDR3 has 16 residues. CDR3 DNA: TGCGCCAGCAGCCTTCGGGGGGCCCGGCATAAAGAGACCCAGTACTTC. Translation gives CASSLRGARHKETQYF.

This clonotype was observed a few times. The chain couples TRBV29-1 to TRBJ2-7; unclear D gene. Trimming cost V 3 bases and J 0 bases, with 9 bases left between them. Germline V gives CDR1 SQVTM, CDR2 ANQGSEA. This CDR3 has 13 amino acids. DNA of the CDR3: TGCAGCGTTGACAGCCCAAGCTCCTACGAGCAGTACTTC. Residues: CSVDSPSSYEQYF.

This clonotype was observed a few times. V gene TRBV20-1 combines with J gene TRBJ1-6; tentative D call: TRBD1 (5 bases). The ends were cut back, 2 bases at V and 8 bases at J, with 19 bases in the middle. This CDR3 spans 16 amino acids. Germline assignment: CDR1 DFQATT and CDR2 SNEGSKA (reference sequence). The CDR3: CSARKSGSGADSPLHF. Written as DNA, the CDR3 is TGCAGTGCTAGAAAGTCGGGCAGTGGGGCGGATTCACCCCTCCACTTT.